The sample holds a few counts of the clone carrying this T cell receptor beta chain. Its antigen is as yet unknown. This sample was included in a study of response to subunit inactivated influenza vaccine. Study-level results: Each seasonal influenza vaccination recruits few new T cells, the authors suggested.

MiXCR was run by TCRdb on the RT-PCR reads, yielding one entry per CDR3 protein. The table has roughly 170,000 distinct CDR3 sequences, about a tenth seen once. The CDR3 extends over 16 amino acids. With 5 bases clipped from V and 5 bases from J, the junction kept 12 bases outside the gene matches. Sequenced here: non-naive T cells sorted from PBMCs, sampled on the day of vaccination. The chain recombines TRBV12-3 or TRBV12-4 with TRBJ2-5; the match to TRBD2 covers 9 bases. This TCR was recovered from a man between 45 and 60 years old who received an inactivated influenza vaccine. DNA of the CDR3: TGTGCCAGCAGTCTAAGTAGCGGGGGCCGAGGGGAGACCCAGTACTTC. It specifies CASSLSSGGRGETQYF.